This is a list of T cell receptor beta chains from one sample in a study of technical replicates of blood from four donors. TCRdb keeps only in-frame clones here, not all; method: immunoSEQ multiplex PCR. The repertoire includes 85,000 to 100,000 clones, almost 96% of them detected once, and about 0.24% sits in the top ten. Specimen: T cells isolated from PBMCs. These receptors were taken from a human donor in good health. Both conserved end residues are part of each CDR3. D genes are given only for firm matches. Rows give clone size only sometimes, using once, few, many, or a class for an expanded clone.

D	size	V	J	DNA	CDR3
TRBD1	.	TRBV7-8	TRBJ2-2	TGTGCCAGCAGCCCAAGAGGGGACAGGGCGCCGGACGGGGAGCTGTTTTTT	CASSPRGDRAPDGELFF
TRBD1	.	TRBV7-8	TRBJ1-2	TGTGCCAGCAGCTCCGACAGGGGACCCTATGGCTACACCTTC	CASSSDRGPYGYTF
TRBD1	.	TRBV9	TRBJ2-1	TGTGCCAGCAGCGTAGGGACAGGGGGTTACAATGAGCAGTTCTTC	CASSVGTGGYNEQFF
.	.	TRBV28	TRBJ2-2	TGTGCCAGCCATCTATTTCGAGGGACGAACACCGGGGAGCTGTTTTTT	CASHLFRGTNTGELFF
.	.	TRBV7-9	TRBJ2-5	TGTGCCAGCAGCTACCGGGACCAAGAGACCCAGTACTTC	CASSYRDQETQYF
TRBD1	.	TRBV6-5	TRBJ2-3	TGTGCCAGCAGACGACAGGGGGCCAGCACAGATACGCAGTATTTT	CASRRQGASTDTQYF
.	few	TRBV5-1	TRBJ1-1	TGCGCCACCAGGTGGGCGATAACCACTGAAGCTTTCTTT	CATRWAITTEAFF
TRBD1	.	TRBV11-3	TRBJ2-6	TGTGCCAGCAGCCCCCGACAGGGAAGCTCTGGGGCCAACGTCCTGACTTTC	CASSPRQGSSGANVLTF
.	few	TRBV30	TRBJ2-5	TGTGCCTGGAGTTTCAACCAAGAGACCCAGTACTTC	CAWSFNQETQYF
TRBD1	.	TRBV6-1	TRBJ2-1	TGTGCCAGCAGTGATTTGGGACAGCAATTGAGCTCCTACAATGAGCAGTTCTTC	CASSDLGQQLSSYNEQFF
.	.	TRBV6-5	TRBJ1-1	TGTGCCAGCAGAGATTTCGGGGGCACTGAAGCTTTCTTT	CASRDFGGTEAFF
TRBD1	.	TRBV19	TRBJ1-4	TGTGCCAGTAGTATTGGTCACGGACAGGGGTGGGAAAAACTGTTTTTT	CASSIGHGQGWEKLFF
TRBD1	.	TRBV7-9	TRBJ2-7	TGTGCCAGCAGCTCTCAGGGACAGCCGTCCTACGAGCAGTACTTC	CASSSQGQPSYEQYF
.	.	TRBV6-6	TRBJ1-1	TGTGCCAGCAGTTACTATGGCCTGAACACTGAAGCTTTCTTT	CASSYYGLNTEAFF
.	.	TRBV5-6	TRBJ2-1	TGTGCCAGCAGTCCCCGGGGAGCCCCCTACAATGAGCAGTTCTTC	CASSPRGAPYNEQFF
TRBD1	.	TRBV2	TRBJ1-2	TGTGCCAGCAGAGGCCCGGGACAGGGCATTTATGGCTACACCTTC	CASRGPGQGIYGYTF
.	.	TRBV14	TRBJ2-7	TGTGCCAGCAGCCAAGGTCAGGTACGCTCCTACGAGCAGTACTTC	CASSQGQVRSYEQYF
TRBD1	.	TRBV28	TRBJ2-7	TGTGCCAGCAGTCAGGGGACAGGAGGTGGTTACGAGCAGTACTTC	CASSQGTGGGYEQYF
.	.	TRBV2	TRBJ2-5	TGTGCCAGCAGTGAGCGGCAGGGGGGGACCCAGTACTTC	CASSERQGGTQYF
.	.	TRBV6-6	TRBJ2-2	TGTGCCAGCAGTCAGGACAGCCCTGACACCGGGGAGCTGTTTTTT	CASSQDSPDTGELFF
.	.	TRBV10-3	TRBJ1-3	TGTGCCATCAAGCCCCGGGGGGGGGACCTCGCTGGAAACACCATATATTTT	CAIKPRGGDLAGNTIYF
TRBD1	.	TRBV28	TRBJ2-7	TGTGCCAGCAGTCCCTCGGGACAGGGGGCGCGGGACTACGAGCAGTACTTC	CASSPSGQGARDYEQYF
.	.	TRBV7-6	TRBJ2-5	TGTGCCAGCAGCTTAGGGCCCCTCCTCCAAGAGACCCAGTACTTC	CASSLGPLLQETQYF
.	.	TRBV9	TRBJ2-7	TGTGCCAGCAGCGTAGGTGGGGGGAGCCTATACGAGCAGTACTTC	CASSVGGGSLYEQYF
.	.	TRBV7-9	TRBJ2-3	TGTGCCAGCAGCAGGCAGGCCGCTGGCACAGATACGCAGTATTTT	CASSRQAAGTDTQYF
TRBD1	.	TRBV28	TRBJ1-1	TGTGCCAGCAGCTCAACAGGGGCCGCGGAGCTTGAAGCTTTCTTT	CASSSTGAAELEAFF
TRBD1	.	TRBV7-3	TRBJ2-5	TGTGCCAGCAGCCCTGGACAGGGAGAGACCCAGTACTTC	CASSPGQGETQYF
TRBD1	.	TRBV19	TRBJ2-2	TGTGCCAGTAGTATTGCCCTTCGACGAGGGGGCCTTAACACCGGGGAGCTGTTTTTT	CASSIALRRGGLNTGELFF
TRBD1	.	TRBV9	TRBJ2-7	TGTGCCAGCAGCGTAGCTAAAGGGACAGGCGCATGGGACGAGCAGTACTTC	CASSVAKGTGAWDEQYF
TRBD1	.	TRBV5-1	TRBJ2-7	TGCGCCAGCAGCTCCCGACAGGGGGCCTACGAGCAGTACTTC	CASSSRQGAYEQYF
TRBD1	.	TRBV5-4	TRBJ2-5	TGTGCCAGCAGCCCGGGACAGGGGATCTTAATGAGCGAGACCCAGTACTTC	CASSPGQGILMSETQYF
TRBD1	.	TRBV19	TRBJ2-7	TGTGCCAGTAGTAGAAGGGGACAGACCTACGAGCAGTACTTC	CASSRRGQTYEQYF
.	.	TRBV11-2	TRBJ1-5	TGTGCCAGCAGCTTAGGTCATAATCAGCCCCAGCATTTT	CASSLGHNQPQHF
.	.	TRBV10-3	TRBJ2-5	TGTGCCATCAGTGATCCAGGTTTGGAGACCCAGTACTTC	CAISDPGLETQYF
.	.	TRBV29-1	TRBJ1-2	TGCAGCGTTGAAGACAACAGGGCCCCTACGAATGGCTACACCTTC	CSVEDNRAPTNGYTF
.	once	TRBV2	TRBJ1-2	TGTGCCAGCAGTGAAGAGGGGCAGTCTGGCTACACCTTC	CASSEEGQSGYTF
.	once	TRBV6-5	TRBJ1-2	TGTGCCAGCAGTTTCGAGCCAGGGCCCACCGGGGGCTACACCTTC	CASSFEPGPTGGYTF
TRBD2	.	TRBV19	TRBJ2-3	TGTGCCAGTAGTCTGAAGCGGGGGGGCACAGATACGCAGTATTTT	CASSLKRGGTDTQYF
.	.	TRBV29-1	TRBJ2-7	TGCAGCGTGGCTCTCGGCAGCATAGCGTACGAGCAGTACTTC	CSVALGSIAYEQYF
TRBD2	.	TRBV10-1	TRBJ2-3	TGCGCCAGCAGTGAGTCGGGACTAAATACGCAGTATTTT	CASSESGLNTQYF
.	once	TRBV5-5	TRBJ1-2	TGTGCCAGCAGCTTGGAAATTTCCGACATCCACTATGGCTACACCTTC	CASSLEISDIHYGYTF
TRBD1	.	TRBV10-2	TRBJ1-2	TGCGCCAGCAGTGAGCCAGGGACAGGGACGTATGGCTACACCTTC	CASSEPGTGTYGYTF
TRBD1	few	TRBV28	TRBJ2-7	TGTGCCAGCAGAACCAGGGGGCGCGGTCCCGAGCAGTACTTC	CASRTRGRGPEQYF
.	.	TRBV10-2	TRBJ2-7	TGCGCCAGCAGGAGAACAGCTTTCTCCTACGAGCAGTACTTC	CASRRTAFSYEQYF
TRBD1	.	TRBV19	TRBJ2-7	TGTGCCAGTAGTGTACAGGGGGCCTACGAGCAGTACTTC	CASSVQGAYEQYF
TRBD1	.	TRBV5-6	TRBJ1-5	TGTGCCAGCAGCTTGTCTACAGGGGGGGATCAGCCCCAGCATTTT	CASSLSTGGDQPQHF
TRBD2	.	TRBV27	TRBJ2-1	TGTGCCAGCAGTTTACAAGGACCTTTCGGGGGGAGGACCTACAATGAGCAGTTCTTC	CASSLQGPFGGRTYNEQFF
TRBD2	.	TRBV13	TRBJ2-2	TGTGCCAGCAGCTTAGTCATGGCGGGAGGGCCCGGGGAGCTGTTTTTT	CASSLVMAGGPGELFF
.	once	TRBV6-5	TRBJ1-1	TGTGCCAGCAGTTTTCAGTGGAACACTGAAGCTTTCTTT	CASSFQWNTEAFF
TRBD2	.	TRBV11-3	TRBJ2-3	TGTGCCAGCAGCTTAGACTCGGGACTAGCAACAGATACGCAGTATTTT	CASSLDSGLATDTQYF
.	.	TRBV2	TRBJ1-1	TGTGCCAGCAGTAAGACCGTTTTAGGGGACACTGAAGCTTTCTTT	CASSKTVLGDTEAFF
.	.	TRBV27	TRBJ1-2	TGTGCCGGAAGACATCAGCCCTGGGAGAACTATGGCTACACCTTC	CAGRHQPWENYGYTF